This T cell receptor (beta chain) was observed in a study of cytomegalovirus exposure and HLA in healthy donors. As for the study in general: Drawn from HLA-typed donors, roughly 87 million unique TCRs were held in an early data release. Genotyping showed 70% to 90% of about 370 donors falling in the Caucasian-associated ancestry cluster. Study-wide findings and caveats: The study dropped some indistinguishable V segments, TRBV6-2 and TRBV6-3 among them. Sequencing probably produced one cluster of sequence variants that were highly shared.

Note on this clone: Its antigen is unidentified.

This CDR3 is built from 14 residues. V lost 5 bases, J lost 3 bases, and 10 bases lay in between. The V gene's germline CDR1 is MNHEY and CDR2 SVGAGI. Primers: 60 Vbeta forward and 13 Jbeta reverse. Produced via immunoSEQ multiplex PCR; TCRdb's table is partial and in-frame only. The sample has over 200,000 clones; about 70% are singletons. The material sequenced was PBMCs. This rearrangement joins TRBV6-5 to TRBJ2-2; TRBD1 might be the D (6 bases). This TCR came from a woman younger than 45 in good health and CMV-seronegative. The CDR3 region is CASSEAGDTGELFF. DNA for the CDR3: TGTGCCAGCAGTGAGGCAGGGGACACCGGGGAGCTGTTTTTT.